This T cell receptor (beta chain) was obtained from a study of prognosis after radiotherapy for stage I lung cancer. Study background: In this cohort, every patient with non-small cell lung cancer was regarded as medically inoperable. Study-wide findings and caveats: Post-therapy Shannon entropy was lower in patients developing distant metastases following stereotactic body radiation therapy. The median unique TCR clone count dropped from approximately 10,000 to 7,000 after stereotactic body radiation therapy.

Between the trimmed V and J ends, which lost 0 bases and 2 bases, there was a span of 8 bases. From germline, CDR1 is LNHNV and CDR2 YYDKDF (reference sequence). CDR3 length equals 15 residues. This clonotype was recorded at least ten times. Its specificity is unknown. From genomic DNA, two-round multiplex PCR was used to amplify TCR beta CDR3. Primers specific to each TRBV and TRBJ gene drove first-round PCR. MiXCR, applied by TCRdb to the multiplex PCR reads, yields one record per CDR3 protein. The sample lists roughly 13,000 distinct CDR3 sequences; just under 30% were seen once. This clonotype originated in a donor over 45 with non-small cell lung cancer. Here the sequenced sample was PBMCs, taken before or after stereotactic body radiation therapy (not recorded which). The chain links TRBV15 to TRBJ1-3; D not certain. The CDR3 sequence: CATSRDRAAGNTIYF. In DNA, the CDR3 is TGTGCCACCAGCAGAGATAGGGCAGCTGGAAACACCATATATTTT.